The 6 T cell receptor beta chains given below trace back to one sample, sequenced in a study of cytomegalovirus exposure and HLA in healthy donors. PCR used 60 Vbeta primers and 13 Jbeta primers. Assay used: immunoSEQ multiplex PCR; TCRdb lists only in-frame clones, some missing. The profile covers around 230,000 clones, with about 80% appearing a single time and about 6% taken by the ten largest. The sample consisted of PBMCs. These receptors were taken from a man aged 35-49 years in good health and CMV-seropositive.

The CDR3, as DNA: TGTGCCAGTAGTACCAAACTAGATTCCTACGAGCAGTACTTC. It translates to CASSTKLDSYEQYF. This sequence joins TRBV19 and TRBJ2-7, with D maybe TRBD2 (5 bases). Trimming left V 4 bases short and J 1 base short, with 11 bases between. CDR1 and CDR2 (germline): LNHDA, SQIVND (reference sequence). This CDR3 contains 14 residues.

The V gene is TRBV15, the J gene TRBJ2-3; perhaps TRBD1 as D (6 bases). Germline CDR1 LNHNV, CDR2 YYDKDF (reference sequence). This CDR3 has 16 residues. V lost 3 bases, J lost 2 bases, and 15 bases lay in between. This CDR3 is CATSRASNRATDTQYF. CDR3 DNA: TGTGCCACCAGCAGGGCCTCTAACAGGGCCACAGATACGCAGTATTTT.

The chain has TRBV25-1 and TRBJ2-7, with D maybe TRBD1 (6 bases). CDR1 is MGHDK and CDR2 is SYGVNS in the germline V gene. The CDR3 spans 14 residues. V gave up 3 bases and J gave up 5 bases, with 14 bases separating them. The chain's CDR3 is CASSDSRGPHEQYF. The CDR3, as DNA: TGTGCCAGCAGTGATTCCAGGGGCCCCCACGAGCAGTACTTC.

V gene TRBV20-1 combines with J gene TRBJ2-1; D not certain. Germline CDR1 and CDR2: DFQATT and SNEGSKA (reference sequence). CDR3 length: 10 residues. Trimming stripped 6 bases from V and 8 bases from J, with 8 bases between. The CDR3 DNA reads TGCAGTGCCAGCGTTGATGAGCAGTTCTTC. Residues: CSASVDEQFF.

This rearrangement joins TRBV7-2 to TRBJ1-1, with D perhaps TRBD1 (5 bases). This CDR3 has 13 residues. Germline CDR1 is SGHTA and CDR2 is FQGNSA. Trimming removed 5 bases at V and 1 base at J, with 8 bases between. DNA for the CDR3: TGTGCCAGCAGCCGACAGCCGAACACTGAAGCTTTCTTT. This sequence encodes CASSRQPNTEAFF.

The V call is TRBV7-9, the J call TRBJ1-1; 8 bases line up with TRBD1. Germline V lookup: CDR1 SEHNR, CDR2 FQNEAQ (reference sequence). This CDR3 is 15 amino acids long. V lost 4 bases, J lost 5 bases, and 9 bases stayed unmatched. This chain's CDR3 is CASSYGQGQGTEAFF. The CDR3 DNA sequence: TGTGCCAGCAGCTACGGACAGGGCCAAGGAACTGAAGCTTTCTTT. Supplemented by reference TRBV7-9 and TRBJ1-1, the full variable domain reads DTGVSQNPRHKITKRGQNVTFRCDPISEHNRLYWYRQTLGQGPEFLTYFQNEAQLEKSRLLSDRFSAERPKGSFSTLEIQRTEQGDSAMYLCASSYGQGQGTEAFFGQGTRLTVV.